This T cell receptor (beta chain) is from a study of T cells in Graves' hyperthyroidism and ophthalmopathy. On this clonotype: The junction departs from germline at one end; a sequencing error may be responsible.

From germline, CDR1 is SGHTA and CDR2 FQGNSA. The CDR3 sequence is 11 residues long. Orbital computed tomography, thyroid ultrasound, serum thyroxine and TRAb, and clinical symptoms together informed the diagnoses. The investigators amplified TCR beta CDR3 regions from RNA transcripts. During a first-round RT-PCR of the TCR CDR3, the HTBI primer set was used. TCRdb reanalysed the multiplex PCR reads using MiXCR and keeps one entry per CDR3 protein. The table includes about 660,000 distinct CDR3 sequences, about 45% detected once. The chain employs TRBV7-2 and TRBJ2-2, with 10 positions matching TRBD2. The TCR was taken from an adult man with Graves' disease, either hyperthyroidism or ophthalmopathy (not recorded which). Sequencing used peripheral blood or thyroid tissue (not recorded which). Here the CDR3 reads CASSASGGLFF. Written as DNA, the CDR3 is TGTGCCAGCAGCGCTAGCGGGGGGCTGTTTTTT.